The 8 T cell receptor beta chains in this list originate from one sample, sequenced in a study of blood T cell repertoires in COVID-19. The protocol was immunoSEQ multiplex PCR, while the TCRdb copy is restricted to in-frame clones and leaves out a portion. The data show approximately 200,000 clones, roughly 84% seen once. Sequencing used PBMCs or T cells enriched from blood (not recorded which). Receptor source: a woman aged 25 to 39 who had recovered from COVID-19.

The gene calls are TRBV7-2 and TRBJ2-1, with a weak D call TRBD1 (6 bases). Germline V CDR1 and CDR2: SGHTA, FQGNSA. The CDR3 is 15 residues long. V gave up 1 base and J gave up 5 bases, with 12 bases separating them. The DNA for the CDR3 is TGTGCCAGCAGCTTAGGAGGACAGAAAAACAATGAGCAGTTCTTC. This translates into CASSLGGQKNNEQFF.

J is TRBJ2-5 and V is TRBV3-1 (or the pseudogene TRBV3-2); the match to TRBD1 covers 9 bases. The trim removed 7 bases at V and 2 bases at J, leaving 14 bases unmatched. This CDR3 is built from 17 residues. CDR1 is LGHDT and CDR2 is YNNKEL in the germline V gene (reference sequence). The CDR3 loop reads CASNSNLRDRVQETQYF. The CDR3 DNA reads TGTGCCAGCAACTCCAACCTCCGGGACAGGGTTCAAGAGACCCAGTACTTC.

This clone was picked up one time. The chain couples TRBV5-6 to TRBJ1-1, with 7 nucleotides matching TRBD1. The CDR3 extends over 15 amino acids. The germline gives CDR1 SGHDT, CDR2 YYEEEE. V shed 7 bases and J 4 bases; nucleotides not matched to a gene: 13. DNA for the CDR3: TGTGCCAGCGGCGGCAATGACAGGGCCGGCACTGAAGCTTTCTTT. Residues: CASGGNDRAGTEAFF.

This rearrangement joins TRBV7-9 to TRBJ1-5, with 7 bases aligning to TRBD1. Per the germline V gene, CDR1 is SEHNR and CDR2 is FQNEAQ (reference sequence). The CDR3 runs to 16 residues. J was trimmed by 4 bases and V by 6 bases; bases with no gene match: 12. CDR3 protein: CASSQVRDSRNQPQHF. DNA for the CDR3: TGTGCCAGCAGTCAAGTCCGGGACAGCCGTAATCAGCCCCAGCATTTT.

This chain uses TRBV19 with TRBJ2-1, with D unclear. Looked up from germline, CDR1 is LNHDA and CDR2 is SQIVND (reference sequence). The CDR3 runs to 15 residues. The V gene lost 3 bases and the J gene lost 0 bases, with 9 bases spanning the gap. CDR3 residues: CASSICESSYNEQFF. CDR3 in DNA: TGTGCCAGTAGTATTTGTGAGAGCTCCTACAATGAGCAGTTCTTC.

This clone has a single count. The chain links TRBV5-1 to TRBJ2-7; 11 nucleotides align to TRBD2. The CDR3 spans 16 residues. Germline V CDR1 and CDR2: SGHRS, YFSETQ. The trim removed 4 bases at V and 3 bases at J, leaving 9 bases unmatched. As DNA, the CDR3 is TGCGCCAGCAGCCACTCATCCGGGACTAGCGGCTACGAGCAGTACTTC. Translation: CASSHSSGTSGYEQYF.

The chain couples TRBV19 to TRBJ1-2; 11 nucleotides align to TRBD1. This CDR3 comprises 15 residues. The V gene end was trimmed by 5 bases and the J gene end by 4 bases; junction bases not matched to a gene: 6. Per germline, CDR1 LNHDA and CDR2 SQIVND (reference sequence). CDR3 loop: CASSPPGQGGYGYTF. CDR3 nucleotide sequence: TGTGCCAGTAGTCCGCCGGGACAGGGGGGCTATGGCTACACCTTC. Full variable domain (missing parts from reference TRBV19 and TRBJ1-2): DGGITQSPKYLFRKEGQNVTLSCEQNLNHDAMYWYRQDPGQGLRLIYYSQIVNDFQKGDIAEGYSVSREKKESFPLTVTSAQKNPTAFYLCASSPPGQGGYGYTFGSGTRLTVV.

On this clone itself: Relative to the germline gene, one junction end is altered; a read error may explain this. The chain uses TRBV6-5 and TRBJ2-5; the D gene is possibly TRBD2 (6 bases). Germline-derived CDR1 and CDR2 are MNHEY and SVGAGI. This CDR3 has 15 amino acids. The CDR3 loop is CASIPPGASPEAQYF. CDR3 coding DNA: TGTGCCAGCATACCCCCGGGAGCGAGTCCAGAGGCCCAGTACTTC.